The present TCR beta chain was sequenced within a study of CD8 T cells in Susac syndrome. A quantity of 0.5 to 1 ug RNA underwent reverse transcription using random hexamers. Amplification of TCR beta CDR3 by immunoSEQ multiplex PCR spanned 54 Vbeta and 13 Jbeta. MiXCR, applied by TCRdb to the immunoSEQ multiplex PCR reads, yields one record per CDR3 protein. This sample has approximately 210,000 distinct CDR3 sequences, with 85% to 95% found just once. V lost 3 bases and J lost 2, with 12 bases in between. Germline V gene data show CDR1 as DFQATT and CDR2 as SNEGSKA (reference sequence). CDR3 length: 14 amino acids. Diagnostic criteria for definite or probable disease, in their recently defined form, were met by the patients with Susac syndrome.

The sequenced material came from CD4+ T cells from PBMCs. This sequence originates from a human donor with Susac syndrome. V usage is TRBV20-1 and J usage is TRBJ2-3; unclear D gene. CDR3 loop: CSASQQSATDTQYF. In nucleotides, the CDR3 is TGCAGTGCTAGCCAACAGTCAGCCACAGATACGCAGTATTTT.